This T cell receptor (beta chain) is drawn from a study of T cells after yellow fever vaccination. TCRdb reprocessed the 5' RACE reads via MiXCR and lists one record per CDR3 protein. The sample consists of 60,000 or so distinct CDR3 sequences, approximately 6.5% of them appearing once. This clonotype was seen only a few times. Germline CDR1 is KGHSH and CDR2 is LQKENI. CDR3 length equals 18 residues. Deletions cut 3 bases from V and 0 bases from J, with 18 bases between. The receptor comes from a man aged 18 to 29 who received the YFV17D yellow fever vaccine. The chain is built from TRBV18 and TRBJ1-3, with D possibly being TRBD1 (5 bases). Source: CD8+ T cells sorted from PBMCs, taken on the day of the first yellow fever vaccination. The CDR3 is CASSPRQPTYTSGNTIYF. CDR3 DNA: TGTGCCAGCTCACCCAGACAGCCAACCTATACCTCTGGAAACACCATATATTTT.